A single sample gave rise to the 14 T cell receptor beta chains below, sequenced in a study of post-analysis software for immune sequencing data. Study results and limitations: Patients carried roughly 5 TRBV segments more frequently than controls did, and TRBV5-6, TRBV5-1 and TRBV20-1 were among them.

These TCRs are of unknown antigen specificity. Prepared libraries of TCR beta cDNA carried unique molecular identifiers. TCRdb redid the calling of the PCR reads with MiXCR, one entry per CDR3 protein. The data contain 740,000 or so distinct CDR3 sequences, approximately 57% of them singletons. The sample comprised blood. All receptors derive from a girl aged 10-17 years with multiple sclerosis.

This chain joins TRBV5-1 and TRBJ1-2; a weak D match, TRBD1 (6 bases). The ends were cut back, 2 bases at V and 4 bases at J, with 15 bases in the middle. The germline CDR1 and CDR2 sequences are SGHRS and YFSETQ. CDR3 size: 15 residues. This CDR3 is CASSFLTGYPYGYTF. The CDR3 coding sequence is TGCGCCAGCAGCTTTTTGACAGGATATCCCTATGGCTACACCTTC.

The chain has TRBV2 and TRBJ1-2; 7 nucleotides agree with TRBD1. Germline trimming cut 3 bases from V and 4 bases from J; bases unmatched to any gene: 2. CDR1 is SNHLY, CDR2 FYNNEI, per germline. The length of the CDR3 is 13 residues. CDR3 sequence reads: CASSEDRSYGYTF. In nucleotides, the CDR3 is TGTGCCAGCAGTGAGGACAGGAGCTATGGCTACACCTTC. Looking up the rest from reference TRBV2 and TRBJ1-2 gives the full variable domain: EPEVTQTPSHQVTQMGQEVILRCVPISNHLYFYWYRQILGQKVEFLVSFYNNEISEKSEIFDDQFSVERPDGSNFTLKIRSTKLEDSAMYFCASSEDRSYGYTFGSGTRLTVV.

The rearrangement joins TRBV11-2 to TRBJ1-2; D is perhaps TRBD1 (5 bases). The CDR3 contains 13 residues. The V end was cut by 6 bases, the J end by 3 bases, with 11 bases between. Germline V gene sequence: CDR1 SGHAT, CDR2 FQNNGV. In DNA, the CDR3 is TGTGCCAGCAGTCCAGGGTTACACTATGGCTACACCTTC. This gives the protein CASSPGLHYGYTF. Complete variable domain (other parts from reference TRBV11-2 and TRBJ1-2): EAGVAQSPRYKIIEKRQSVAFWCNPISGHATLYWYQQILGQGPKLLIQFQNNGVVDDSQLPKDRFSAERLKGVDSTLKIQPAKLEDSAVYLCASSPGLHYGYTFGSGTRLTVV.

CDR3 nucleotides: TGCAGTGCTAGAACTAGCGGAGCCGCGGCTGGGGCCAACGTCCTGACTTTC. It translates to CSARTSGAAAGANVLTF. The V gene is TRBV20-1, the J gene TRBJ2-6; 8 bases fit TRBD2. With V trimmed by 2 bases and J by 2 bases, 8 bases remained unmatched. Per the germline V gene, CDR1 is DFQATT and CDR2 is SNEGSKA (reference sequence). The CDR3 contains 17 residues.

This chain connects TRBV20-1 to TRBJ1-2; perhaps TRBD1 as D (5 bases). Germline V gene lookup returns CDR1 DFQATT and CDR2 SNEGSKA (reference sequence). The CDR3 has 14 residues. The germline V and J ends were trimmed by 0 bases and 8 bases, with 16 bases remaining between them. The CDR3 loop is CSARDAGPGQGYTF. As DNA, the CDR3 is TGCAGTGCTAGAGATGCCGGGCCAGGGCAGGGCTACACCTTC.

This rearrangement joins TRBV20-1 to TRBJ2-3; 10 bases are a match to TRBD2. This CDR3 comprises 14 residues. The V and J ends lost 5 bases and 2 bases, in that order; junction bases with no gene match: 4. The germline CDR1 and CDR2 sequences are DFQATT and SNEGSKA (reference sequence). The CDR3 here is CSAYTSGVTDTQYF. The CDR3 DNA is TGCAGTGCTTATACTAGCGGGGTCACAGATACGCAGTATTTT.

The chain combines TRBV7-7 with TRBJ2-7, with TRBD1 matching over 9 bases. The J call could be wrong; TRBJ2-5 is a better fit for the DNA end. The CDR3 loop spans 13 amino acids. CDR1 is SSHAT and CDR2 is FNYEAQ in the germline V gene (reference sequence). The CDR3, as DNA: TGTGCCAGCACCCGGGACAGGGACCGGACCCAGTACTTC. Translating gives CASTRDRDRTQYF.

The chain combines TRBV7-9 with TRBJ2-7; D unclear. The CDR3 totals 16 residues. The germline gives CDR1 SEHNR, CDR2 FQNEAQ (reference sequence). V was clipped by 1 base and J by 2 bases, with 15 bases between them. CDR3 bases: TGTGCCAGCAGCTTAGGGCCGCGAGAGGACCCCTACGAGCAGTACTTC. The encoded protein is CASSLGPREDPYEQYF. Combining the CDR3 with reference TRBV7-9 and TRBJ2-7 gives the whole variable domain DTGVSQNPRHKITKRGQNVTFRCDPISEHNRLYWYRQTLGQGPEFLTYFQNEAQLEKSRLLSDRFSAERPKGSFSTLEIQRTEQGDSAMYLCASSLGPREDPYEQYFGPGTRLTVT.

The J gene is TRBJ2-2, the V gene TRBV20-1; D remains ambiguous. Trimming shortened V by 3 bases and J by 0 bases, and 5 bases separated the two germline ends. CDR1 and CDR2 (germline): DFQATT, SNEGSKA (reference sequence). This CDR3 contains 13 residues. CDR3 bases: TGCAGTGCTAGCCCCCCGAACACCGGGGAGCTGTTTTTT. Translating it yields CSASPPNTGELFF.

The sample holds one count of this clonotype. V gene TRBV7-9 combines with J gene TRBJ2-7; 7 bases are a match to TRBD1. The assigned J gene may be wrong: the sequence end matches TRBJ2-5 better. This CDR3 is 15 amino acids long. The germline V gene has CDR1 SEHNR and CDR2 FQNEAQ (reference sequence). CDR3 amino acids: CASSPNRQGEETQYF. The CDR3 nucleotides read TGTGCCAGCAGCCCCAACCGACAGGGAGAAGAGACCCAGTACTTC.

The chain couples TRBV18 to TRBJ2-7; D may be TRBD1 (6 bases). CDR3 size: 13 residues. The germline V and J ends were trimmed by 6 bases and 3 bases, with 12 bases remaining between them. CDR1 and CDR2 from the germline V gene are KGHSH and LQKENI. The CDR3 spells CASSRDKFYEQYF. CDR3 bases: TGTGCCAGCTCCCGGGACAAGTTCTACGAGCAGTACTTC.

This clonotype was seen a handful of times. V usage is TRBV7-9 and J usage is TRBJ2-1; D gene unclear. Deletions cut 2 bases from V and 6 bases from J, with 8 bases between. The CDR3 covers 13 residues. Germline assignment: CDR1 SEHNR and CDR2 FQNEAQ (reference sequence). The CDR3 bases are TGTGCCAGCAGCTTACCCAATTTCAATGAGCAGTTCTTC. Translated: CASSLPNFNEQFF.

The CDR3 nucleotides are TGCAGTGCCGCGGACAGGAGGGGCAATCAGCCCCAGCATTTT. Its translation: CSAADRRGNQPQHF. The chain carries TRBV20-1 and TRBJ1-5; 7 positions match TRBD1. CDR3 size: 14 residues. CDR1 and CDR2 (germline): DFQATT, SNEGSKA (reference sequence). Losses at the gene ends were 6 bases for V and 2 bases for J; bases not matched to a gene: 7.

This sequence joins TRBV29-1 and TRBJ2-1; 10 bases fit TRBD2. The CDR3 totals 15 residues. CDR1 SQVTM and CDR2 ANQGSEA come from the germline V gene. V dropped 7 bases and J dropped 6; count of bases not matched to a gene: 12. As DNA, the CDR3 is TGCAGCGCTCCCGGGCTAGCGGGAGCATCCAATGAGCAGTTCTTC. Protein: CSAPGLAGASNEQFF.